These 25 T cell receptor beta chains were sequenced from one sample in a study of blood T cell repertoires in COVID-19. The assay was immunoSEQ multiplex PCR, and TCRdb's table has in-frame clones only and misses some. The sample holds 65,000 to 85,000 clones, 80% to 95% seen once. Sequences were obtained from peripheral blood. The receptors come from a human donor in a cohort sampled during active COVID-19.

The chain has TRBV27 and TRBJ1-1, with TRBD1 as a possible D gene (5 bases). Germline V lookup: CDR1 MNHEY, CDR2 SMNVEV (reference sequence). The CDR3 runs to 15 residues. V was cut by 2 bases and J by 1 base, with 11 bases left in between. The DNA for the CDR3 is TGTGCCAGCAGTTTAAAGGAAGGGGCGAACACTGAAGCTTTCTTT. Translation: CASSLKEGANTEAFF.

CDR3 coding DNA: TGTGCCACCAGTGATCCGCGCTTTTTAAACATTCAGTACTTC. Amino acids: CATSDPRFLNIQYF. V gene TRBV24-1 combines with J gene TRBJ2-4; D remains ambiguous. CDR1 is KGHDR and CDR2 is SFDVKD in the germline V gene. Trimming left V 3 bases short and J 6 bases short, with 11 bases between. This CDR3 spans 14 amino acids.

This rearrangement joins TRBV5-1 to TRBJ2-7; unclear D gene. This CDR3 region has 14 residues. Germline V gene sequence: CDR1 SGHRS, CDR2 YFSETQ. Trimming took 4 bases from V and 2 from J, leaving 13 bases between them. The CDR3 region is CASSLVGRPYEQYF. As DNA, the CDR3 is TGCGCCAGCAGCCTGGTTGGCAGGCCCTACGAGCAGTACTTC.

This clone came up a few times. The chain employs TRBV6-2 or TRBV6-3 and TRBJ1-1; tentatively, D is TRBD1 (5 bases). The CDR3 length is 16 residues. Germline V gives CDR1 MNHEY, CDR2 SVGEGT. Trimming cost V 5 bases and J 4 bases, with 20 bases left between them. The chain's CDR3 is CASSRDPGRGFTEAFF. The DNA for the CDR3 is TGTGCCAGCAGTCGCGACCCGGGGAGGGGCTTCACTGAAGCTTTCTTT.

This clone was detected a few times. The chain couples TRBV28 to TRBJ1-2, with 7 bases fitting TRBD1. Per the germline V gene, CDR1 is MDHEN and CDR2 is SYDVKM. The junction had 1 base not matched to a gene; V was cut back by 4 bases and J by 2 bases. The CDR3 runs to 13 residues. CDR3 DNA sequence: TGTGCCAGCAGTTCGGGACAGAACTATGGCTACACCTTC. Translated: CASSSGQNYGYTF.

The rearrangement links TRBV2 to TRBJ2-5; possibly TRBD1 for D (6 bases). CDR1 and CDR2 from the germline V gene are SNHLY and FYNNEI. Trimming pared 6 bases from V and 5 bases from J, leaving 10 bases between. CDR3 size: 12 residues. DNA for the CDR3: TGTGCCAGCAGCCCTGACAGGGAGACCCAGTACTTC. The encoded protein is CASSPDRETQYF.

This chain uses TRBV28 with TRBJ1-3, with a weak D call TRBD1 (6 bases). In germline, CDR1 is MDHEN, CDR2 SYDVKM. Trimming left V 8 bases short and J 0 bases short, with 11 bases between. The CDR3 loop spans 14 amino acids. The CDR3 sequence is CASEDSSSGNTIYF. In DNA, the CDR3 is TGTGCCAGCGAGGACAGTTCCTCTGGAAACACCATATATTTT.

The chain links TRBV21-1 to TRBJ2-7; the D segment call TRBD1 is taken from the table without a DNA check. TRBV21-1 is a pseudogene. The CDR3 is 16 amino acids. As DNA, the CDR3 is TGTGCCAGCAGCAGGGGGGGACAGGGGAAGACCTACGAGCAGTACTTC. Translating gives CASSRGGQGKTYEQYF.

The CDR3 nucleotides are TGTGCCAGCAGTGAATCGGACAAGACAGATAATTCACCCCTCCACTTT. Encoded protein: CASSESDKTDNSPLHF. The chain links TRBV6-1 to TRBJ1-6; D is possibly TRBD1 (5 bases). The CDR3 runs to 16 residues. Germline-derived CDR1 and CDR2 are MNHNS and SASEGT. Trimming stripped 2 bases from V and 5 bases from J, with 13 bases between.

This sequence joins TRBV18 and TRBJ2-1; 9 bases are shared with TRBD2. The CDR3 spans 16 residues. CDR1 KGHSH and CDR2 LQKENI come from the germline V gene. The junction had 8 bases not matched to a gene; V was cut back by 2 bases and J by 6 bases. The CDR3 DNA follows: TGTGCCAGCTCACCAAGATTGCGGGGGGGGTCCAATGAGCAGTTCTTC. Encoded protein: CASSPRLRGGSNEQFF.

The chain recombines TRBV5-1 with TRBJ1-1; D is perhaps TRBD1 (5 bases). The CDR3 runs to 16 residues. The germline gives CDR1 SGHRS, CDR2 YFSETQ. With 0 bases removed from V and 3 bases from J, the gap between germline ends came to 15 bases. In DNA form, the CDR3 reads TGCGCCAGCAGCTTGGGGTTGACAGATTGGGACACTGAAGCTTTCTTT. It is translated as CASSLGLTDWDTEAFF.

This clone was seen only a few times. The CDR3 loop reads CSVAWGVGQPQHF. The CDR3 DNA follows: TGCAGCGTTGCGTGGGGCGTTGGTCAGCCCCAGCATTTT. V gene TRBV29-1 combines with J gene TRBJ1-5; D is possibly TRBD1 (5 bases). V shed 4 bases and J shed 6 bases, with 13 bases lying between them. The germline V gene encodes CDR1 SQVTM and CDR2 ANQGSEA. The CDR3 runs to 13 residues.

The gene calls are TRBV6-5 and TRBJ1-5; unclear D gene. CDR1 and CDR2 from the germline V gene are MNHEY and SVGAGI. V was trimmed by 6 bases and J by 3 bases, leaving 12 bases between them. The CDR3 has 14 residues. The CDR3 DNA reads TGTGCCAGCAGACCACGCCAGTCCAATCAGCCCCAGCATTTT. This encodes CASRPRQSNQPQHF.

The chain couples TRBV19 to TRBJ1-1; tentatively, D is TRBD1 (5 bases). Looked up from germline, CDR1 is LNHDA and CDR2 is SQIVND (reference sequence). CDR3 length equals 16 residues. The V end lost 5 bases, the J end lost 0 bases, and 16 bases lay between the germline ends. CDR3 sequence reads: CASSVLGQGLNTEAFF. CDR3 sequence (DNA): TGTGCCAGTAGTGTCCTTGGTCAGGGTTTGAACACTGAAGCTTTCTTT.

The J gene is TRBJ1-2, the V gene TRBV12-3 or TRBV12-4; tentatively, D is TRBD1 (5 bases). V shed 3 bases and J shed 8 bases, with 13 bases lying between them. The CDR3 is made up of 13 amino acids. CDR3 residues: CASSLGGAQGYTF. CDR3 nucleotide sequence: TGTGCCAGCAGTTTGGGAGGGGCACAGGGCTACACCTTC.

The rearrangement joins TRBV3-1 (or the pseudogene TRBV3-2) to TRBJ2-6; D is possibly TRBD2 (6 bases). The germline V and J ends were trimmed by 6 bases and 0 bases, with 12 bases remaining between them. CDR1 is LGHDT and CDR2 is YNNKEL in the germline V gene (reference sequence). The CDR3 totals 16 residues. The CDR3 spells CASRGGASSGANVLTF. The CDR3 coding sequence is TGTGCCAGCAGAGGAGGGGCTAGCTCTGGGGCCAACGTCCTGACTTTC.

The chain combines TRBV18 with TRBJ1-5; a possible D gene is TRBD1 (6 bases). CDR3 length: 15 residues. V was pared by 6 bases and J by 3 bases, with 15 bases between. The germline V gene encodes CDR1 KGHSH and CDR2 LQKENI. The CDR3 loop is CASSPGADLNQPQHF. For the CDR3, the DNA is TGTGCCAGCTCCCCAGGGGCGGATCTCAATCAGCCCCAGCATTTT.

The V and J genes are TRBV6-6 and TRBJ1-4, with 12 bases that match TRBD1. The CDR3 is 17 amino acids. Germline values: CDR1 MNHNY, CDR2 SVGAGI (reference sequence). With 5 bases clipped from V and 7 bases from J, the junction kept 11 bases outside the gene matches. CDR3 region: CASSRLGTGGYGEKLFF. The CDR3 DNA sequence: TGTGCCAGCAGTAGATTAGGGACAGGGGGCTATGGTGAAAAACTGTTTTTT.

This sequence joins TRBV11-2 and TRBJ2-5, with D perhaps TRBD1 (5 bases). Germline V gene sequence: CDR1 SGHAT, CDR2 FQNNGV. Trimming shortened V by 0 bases and J by 1 base, and 9 bases separated the two germline ends. The CDR3 consists of 15 residues. This CDR3 is CASSLDQGSQETQYF. Written as DNA, the CDR3 is TGTGCCAGCAGCTTAGATCAGGGCAGCCAAGAGACCCAGTACTTC.

This clone occurred once. The chain is built from TRBV6-6 and TRBJ1-1, with D possibly TRBD1 on 6 matching bases. The CDR3 has 15 residues. Germline V gene sequence: CDR1 MNHNY, CDR2 SVGAGI (reference sequence). The V gene lost 0 bases and the J gene lost 2 bases, with 10 bases spanning the gap. The CDR3 DNA reads as TGTGCCAGCAGTTACTCGCGCAGGGGCAACACTGAAGCTTTCTTT. Protein product: CASSYSRRGNTEAFF.

The chain employs TRBV5-4 and TRBJ1-4, with TRBD1 identical over 8 bases. The ends lost 3 bases at V and 4 bases at J; junction bases unmatched: 2. Germline V gene sequence: CDR1 SGHNT, CDR2 YYREEE (reference sequence). This CDR3 has 14 residues. CDR3 loop: CASSSGQGNEKLFF. As DNA, the CDR3 is TGTGCCAGCAGCTCAGGACAGGGTAATGAAAAACTGTTTTTT.

The chain carries TRBV10-2 and TRBJ2-7; TRBD2 matches at 8 bases. The V gene end was trimmed by 4 bases and the J gene end by 7 bases; junction bases not matched to a gene: 9. CDR3 length equals 14 residues. CDR1 and CDR2 from the germline V gene are WSHSY and SAAADI. In DNA form, the CDR3 reads TGCGCCAGCAGTGGTAACGGGGGGGCGGGTGAGCAGTACTTC. This codes for CASSGNGGAGEQYF.

CDR3 sequence reads: CASSSDIPPFNSPLHF. CDR3 sequence (DNA): TGTGCCAGCTCATCCGACATTCCCCCCTTTAATTCACCCCTCCACTTT. The J gene is TRBJ1-6, the V gene TRBV18, with D hard to call. This CDR3 comprises 16 residues. Germline CDR1 and CDR2: KGHSH and LQKENI. The V and J ends lost 5 bases and 6 bases respectively, with 17 bases between them. Full variable domain (outside the CDR3, taken from reference TRBV18 and TRBJ1-6): NAGVMQNPRHLVRRRGQEARLRCSPMKGHSHVYWYRQLPEEGLKFMVYLQKENIIDESGMPKERFSAEFPKEGPSILRIQQVVRGDSAAYFCASSSDIPPFNSPLHFGNGTRLTVT.

This rearrangement joins TRBV5-4 to TRBJ1-5; TRBD1 might be the D (6 bases). Germline V gene data show CDR1 as SGHNT and CDR2 as YYREEE (reference sequence). V was clipped by 1 base and J by 2 bases, with 10 bases between them. The length of the CDR3 is 15 residues. The CDR3 region is CASSLFRGGNQPQHF. The DNA of the CDR3 is TGTGCCAGCAGCTTGTTCAGGGGAGGCAATCAGCCCCAGCATTTT.

The chain uses TRBV5-4 and TRBJ1-2, with unresolved D. This CDR3 has 13 amino acids. Germline V CDR1 and CDR2: SGHNT, YYREEE (reference sequence). V was trimmed by 6 bases and J by 2 bases, leaving 11 bases between them. CDR3 coding DNA: TGTGCCAGCACGGAGGCGGTAAACTATGGCTACACCTTC. Its translation is CASTEAVNYGYTF.